Presented here are 17 T cell receptor beta chains from one specimen sequenced in a study of early T cells in non-severe SARS-CoV-2 infection. TCRdb processed the 5' RACE reads anew with MiXCR; each CDR3 protein has one entry. The table includes just under 65,000 distinct CDR3 sequences, 8% to 9% detected once. The specimen was whole blood, collected at baseline. Source of these receptors: an adult who was a healthcare worker with PCR-confirmed SARS-CoV-2 infection or an uninfected control (not recorded which).

In its sample, this clonotype was seen many times. The chain couples TRBV2 to TRBJ1-5, with D tentatively TRBD1 (6 bases). With 0 bases removed from V and 5 bases from J, the gap between germline ends came to 14 bases. The CDR3 length is 16 residues. Germline CDR1 is SNHLY and CDR2 is FYNNEI. The CDR3 sequence: CASSEAGQGHHQPQHF. In DNA, the CDR3 is TGTGCCAGCAGTGAAGCAGGGCAGGGGCACCATCAGCCCCAGCATTTT.

There are many counts of this clonotype. V and J are TRBV3-1 and TRBJ2-1; 12 positions match TRBD2. CDR3 size: 15 residues. The junction had 3 bases not matched to a gene; V was cut back by 5 bases and J by 4 bases. Germline CDR1 LGHDT, CDR2 YNNKEL (reference sequence). As DNA, the CDR3 is TGTGCCAGCAGCGGGACTAGCGGGTTTTACAATGAGCAGTTCTTC. It yields the protein CASSGTSGFYNEQFF.

This clonotype was seen repeatedly, ten times or more. V gene TRBV29-1 combines with J gene TRBJ2-3; no reliable D call. V was pared by 2 bases and J by 3 bases, with 18 bases between. The CDR3 is 16 residues long. CDR1 is SQVTM and CDR2 is ANQGSEA in the germline V gene. The CDR3 nucleotides are TGCAGCGTTGAACTGGGCAACGCTGTAACTACAGATACGCAGTATTTT. Translating it yields CSVELGNAVTTDTQYF.

This clonotype has only a few counts. The V and J genes are TRBV2 and TRBJ1-4, with a possible D match to TRBD1 (6 bases). This CDR3 comprises 12 residues. Germline assignment: CDR1 SNHLY and CDR2 FYNNEI. Trimming took off 6 bases at V and 12 bases at J, with 14 bases between the two ends. CDR3 sequence reads: CASSYDKGELFF. As DNA, the CDR3 is TGTGCCAGCAGCTACGACAAGGGGGAACTGTTTTTT. Full variable domain (rest looked up from reference TRBV2 and TRBJ1-4): EPEVTQTPSHQVTQMGQEVILRCVPISNHLYFYWYRQILGQKVEFLVSFYNNEISEKSEIFDDQFSVERPDGSNFTLKIRSTKLEDSAMYFCASSYDKGELFFGSGTQLSVL.

The gene calls are TRBV24-1 and TRBJ1-3; 7 nucleotides align to TRBD1. The CDR3 extends over 17 amino acids. With 0 bases clipped from V and 2 bases from J, the junction kept 6 bases outside the gene matches. Germline V CDR1 and CDR2: KGHDR, SFDVKD. Here the CDR3 reads CATSDLNRDSPGNTIYF. The CDR3 nucleotides are TGTGCCACCAGTGATTTGAATAGGGACAGCCCTGGAAACACCATATATTTT.

The CDR3 loop reads CASSYRYPSNGNQPQHF. The CDR3 DNA follows: TGTGCCAGCAGTTACCGCTACCCATCGAACGGAAATCAGCCCCAGCATTTT. V and J are TRBV6-2 or TRBV6-3 and TRBJ1-5; D is unresolved. Per the germline V gene, CDR1 is MNHEY and CDR2 is SVGEGT. The CDR3 is 17 amino acids. Trimming left V 2 bases short and J 4 bases short, with 18 bases between.

This clonotype was recorded many times. The chain links TRBV10-3 to TRBJ2-5; no firm D call. The V end was cut by 0 bases, the J end by 1 base, with 9 bases between. Looked up from germline, CDR1 is ENHRY and CDR2 is SYGVKD. The CDR3 has 15 amino acids. CDR3 DNA: TGTGCCATCAGTGAGTCTTCAGCTCCCCAAGAGACCCAGTACTTC. This gives the protein CAISESSAPQETQYF.

CDR3 sequence (DNA): TGTGCCAGCTCACCATGGGACCCAAGGGGTGAGCAGTTCTTC. Protein sequence: CASSPWDPRGEQFF. The chain employs TRBV18 and TRBJ2-1; the D call may be TRBD1 or TRBD2 (5 bases each). The germline V gene encodes CDR1 KGHSH and CDR2 LQKENI. V was cut by 2 bases and J by 9 bases, with 14 bases left in between. This CDR3 region has 14 residues.

The V gene is TRBV7-3, the J gene TRBJ2-1, with 7 bases that match TRBD2. After removal of 2 bases from V and 4 bases from J, the junction contained 5 bases not matched to a gene. Germline CDR1 and CDR2: SGHTA and FQGTGA. CDR3 length: 15 amino acids. In nucleotides, the CDR3 is TGTGCCAGCAGCTTAGGGACCGGGAGGTACAATGAGCAGTTCTTC. This gives the protein CASSLGTGRYNEQFF. The full variable domain, completed using reference TRBV7-3 and TRBJ2-1, is GAGVSQTPSNKVTEKGKYVELRCDPISGHTALYWYRQSLGQGPEFLIYFQGTGAADDSGLPNDRFFAVRPEGSVSTLKIQRTERGDSAVYLCASSLGTGRYNEQFFGPGTRLTVL.

For this clonotype: This clone may be a read error of a much larger clone one base away. Lacking the conserved final phenylalanine or tryptophan, this CDR3 likely reflects a read error. The chain employs TRBV9 and TRBJ1-1; D unresolved. CDR1 is SGDLS, CDR2 YYNGEE, per germline. V was cut by 2 bases and J by 0 bases, with 5 bases left in between. The CDR3 is 13 residues long. The CDR3 protein is CASSVDLNTEAFL. CDR3 DNA: TGTGCCAGCAGCGTCGACTTGAACACTGAAGCTTTCTTA.

This clonotype has a count of ten or more. This sequence joins TRBV6-2 or TRBV6-3 and TRBJ2-1, with D tentatively TRBD1 (5 bases). The CDR3 loop spans 12 amino acids. Trimming shortened V by 1 base and J by 14 bases, and 12 bases separated the two germline ends. Germline CDR1 MNHEY, CDR2 SVGEGT. CDR3 amino acids: CASSYLDTGEFF. The CDR3 DNA reads as TGTGCCAGCAGTTACTTGGACACAGGAGAGTTCTTC.

This clonotype came up many times. The rearrangement joins TRBV6-5 to TRBJ1-3; D is ambiguous. The germline V and J ends were trimmed by 8 bases and 0 bases, with 5 bases remaining between them. The V gene's germline CDR1 is MNHEY and CDR2 SVGAGI. The CDR3 is made up of 12 amino acids. The CDR3 nucleotides are TGTGCCAGCGAGAGCTCTGGAAACACCATATATTTT. As protein: CASESSGNTIYF.

This clonotype was detected a few times. V and J are TRBV3-1 and TRBJ2-3; D is unclear. V gave up 4 bases and J gave up 2 bases, with 10 bases separating them. Germline CDR1 and CDR2: LGHDT and YNNKEL (reference sequence). The length of the CDR3 is 14 residues. CDR3 loop: CASSRPPNTDTQYF. The CDR3 DNA reads TGTGCCAGCAGCCGACCTCCAAACACAGATACGCAGTATTTT.

This clonotype was seen repeatedly, ten times or more. V and J are TRBV7-9 and TRBJ2-1; either TRBD1 or TRBD2 may fit D (5 bases each). The CDR3 runs to 15 residues. V gave up 4 bases and J gave up 4 bases, with 14 bases separating them. Germline assignment: CDR1 SEHNR and CDR2 FQNEAQ (reference sequence). CDR3 amino acids: CASSSWGRGYNEQFF. The CDR3 nucleotides are TGTGCCAGCAGCTCCTGGGGACGGGGATACAATGAGCAGTTCTTC.

In this sample, this clonotype turned up many times. The rearrangement links TRBV5-1 to TRBJ2-1; 7 nucleotides agree with TRBD2. This CDR3 spans 14 amino acids. After removal of 1 base from V and 9 bases from J, the junction contained 7 bases not matched to a gene. The V gene's germline CDR1 is SGHRS and CDR2 YFSETQ. CDR3 coding DNA: TGCGCCAGCAGCTTGTGGGCGGGAGAACTTGAGCAGTTCTTC. Its protein product is CASSLWAGELEQFF. Full variable domain (missing parts from reference TRBV5-1 and TRBJ2-1): KAGVTQTPRYLIKTRGQQVTLSCSPISGHRSVSWYQQTPGQGLQFLFEYFSETQRNKGNFPGRFSGRQFSNSRSEMNVSTLELGDSALYLCASSLWAGELEQFFGPGTRLTVL.

This clonotype has at least ten counts. The chain recombines TRBV12-3 or TRBV12-4 with TRBJ1-2; TRBD1 might be the D (5 bases). The CDR3 has 14 amino acids. V shed 5 bases and J shed 8 bases, with 18 bases lying between them. This CDR3 reads CASSPGGHSRGYTF. The CDR3 DNA follows: TGTGCCAGCAGTCCCGGAGGACACTCGAGAGGCTACACCTTC.

The V gene is TRBV10-3, the J gene TRBJ1-2, with TRBD1 identical over 10 bases. This CDR3 is built from 14 residues. With 2 bases clipped from V and 6 bases from J, the junction kept 3 bases outside the gene matches. Germline-derived CDR1 and CDR2 are ENHRY and SYGVKD. The chain's CDR3 is CAISEDRGHHGYTF. For the CDR3, the DNA is TGTGCCATCAGTGAGGACAGGGGGCACCATGGCTACACCTTC.